This T cell receptor (beta chain) was captured in a study of response to subunit inactivated influenza vaccine. This clonotype came up a few times. TCRdb re-called the RT-PCR reads with MiXCR, one entry per CDR3 protein. This table holds about 570,000 distinct CDR3 sequences, around 11% found once. CDR1 and CDR2 from the germline V gene are SGHRS and YFSETQ. This CDR3 region has 12 residues. The germline V and J ends were trimmed by 1 base and 4 bases, with 4 bases remaining between them. The same specimen was also included in a second study, on T cells expressing NK-cell markers. Per that paper: With UMIs, 5'RACE template switching was used to make TCR beta cDNA. The TCR beta repertoires were obtained from sorted CD3+CD56+NKG2C+, CD3+CD56+NKG2C- and CD3+CD56-NKG2C+ T cells.

The sequencing here drew on PBMCs from blood, taken on the day of vaccination. The receptor was isolated from a man aged 50 to 60 who received an inactivated influenza vaccine. This rearrangement joins TRBV5-1 to TRBJ2-3; D call uncertain. The chain's CDR3 is CASSLIPDTQYF. CDR3 in DNA: TGCGCCAGCAGCTTGATCCCAGATACGCAGTATTTT. Combining the CDR3 with reference TRBV5-1 and TRBJ2-3 gives the whole variable domain KAGVTQTPRYLIKTRGQQVTLSCSPISGHRSVSWYQQTPGQGLQFLFEYFSETQRNKGNFPGRFSGRQFSNSRSEMNVSTLELGDSALYLCASSLIPDTQYFGPGTRLTVL.